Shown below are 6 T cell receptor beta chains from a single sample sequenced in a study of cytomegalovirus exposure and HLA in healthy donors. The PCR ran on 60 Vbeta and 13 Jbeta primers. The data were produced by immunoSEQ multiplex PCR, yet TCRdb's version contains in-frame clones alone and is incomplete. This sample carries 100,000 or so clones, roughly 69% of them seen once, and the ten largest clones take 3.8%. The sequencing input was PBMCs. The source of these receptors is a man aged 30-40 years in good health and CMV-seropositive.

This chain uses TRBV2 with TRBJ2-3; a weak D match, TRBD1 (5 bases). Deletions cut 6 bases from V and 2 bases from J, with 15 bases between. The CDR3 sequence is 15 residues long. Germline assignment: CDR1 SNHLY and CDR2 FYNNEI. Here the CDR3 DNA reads TGTGCCAGCAGATTAAACAGGAGAAACACAGATACGCAGTATTTT. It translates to CASRLNRRNTDTQYF.

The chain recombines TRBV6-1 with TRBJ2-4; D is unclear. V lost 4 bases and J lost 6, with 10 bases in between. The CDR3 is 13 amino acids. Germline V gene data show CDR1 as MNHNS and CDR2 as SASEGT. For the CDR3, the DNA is TGTGCCAGCAGTGTCCCGGGTACAAACATTCAGTACTTC. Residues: CASSVPGTNIQYF.

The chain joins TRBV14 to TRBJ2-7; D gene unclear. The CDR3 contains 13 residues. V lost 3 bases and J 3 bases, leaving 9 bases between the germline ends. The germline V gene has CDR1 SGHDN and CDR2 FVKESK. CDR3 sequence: CASSHDLNYEQYF. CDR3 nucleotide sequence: TGTGCCAGCAGCCACGACTTGAACTACGAGCAGTACTTC.

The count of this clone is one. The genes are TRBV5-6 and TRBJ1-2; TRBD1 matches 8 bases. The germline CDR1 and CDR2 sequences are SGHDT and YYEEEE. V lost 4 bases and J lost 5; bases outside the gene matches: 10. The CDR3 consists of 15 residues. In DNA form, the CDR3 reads TGTGCCAGCAGCATAAGACAGGGGATGTGGTATGGCTACACCTTC. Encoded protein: CASSIRQGMWYGYTF.

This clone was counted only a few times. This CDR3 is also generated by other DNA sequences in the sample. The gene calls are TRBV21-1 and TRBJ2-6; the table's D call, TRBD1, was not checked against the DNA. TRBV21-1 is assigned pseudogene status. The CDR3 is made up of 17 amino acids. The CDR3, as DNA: TGTGCCAGCAGCCCGGTGCAGGGGGCGAGGGGGGCCAACGTCCTGACTTTC. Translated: CASSPVQGARGANVLTF.

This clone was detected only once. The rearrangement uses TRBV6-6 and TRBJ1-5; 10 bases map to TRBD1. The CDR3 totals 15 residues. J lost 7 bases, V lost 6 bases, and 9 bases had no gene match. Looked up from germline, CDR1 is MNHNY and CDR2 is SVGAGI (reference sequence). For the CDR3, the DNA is TGTGCCAGCAGCACGGGACAGGGGAGGGGACAGCCCCAGCATTTT. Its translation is CASSTGQGRGQPQHF.